This TCR beta chain was captured by sequencing in a study of T cell changes during pregnancy in multiple sclerosis. Using immunoSEQ multiplex PCR, the repertoire was profiled, and TCRdb retains in-frame clones only, with some absent. This sample has fewer than 65,000 clones, with roughly nine tenths found just once. The CDR3 runs 16 residues. V was pared by 4 bases and J by 6 bases, with 18 bases between. The V gene's germline CDR1 is SGHAT and CDR2 FQNNGV. The chain links TRBV11-2 to TRBJ2-2, with D possibly matching TRBD1 (6 bases). The sequence was collected from a female donor in good health, enrolled as a control in a pregnancy study. Sequencing used peripheral blood, obtained in the first trimester of pregnancy. The CDR3 reads CASSSDTITGSGELFF. The CDR3 DNA follows: TGTGCCAGCAGCTCAGATACCATAACAGGGTCCGGGGAGCTGTTTTTT.